This paragraph reports one TCR beta chain. The antigen is not known. TCRdb re-called the RT-PCR reads with MiXCR, one entry per CDR3 protein. This table has around 520,000 distinct CDR3 sequences, over 25% appearing once. The sample originates from a study of response to subunit inactivated influenza vaccine. General study findings and limits: The authors put forward the suggestion that each seasonal influenza vaccination may bring in only a limited number of new T cells.

V gave up 0 bases and J gave up 7 bases, with 10 bases separating them. In germline, CDR1 is LGHNA, CDR2 YNFKEQ. The CDR3 totals 14 residues. The sample here was CD4+ T cells sorted from PBMCs, taken 5 to 6 days after vaccination. This clonotype was sampled from a man aged 45 to 65 who received an inactivated influenza vaccine. The chain has TRBV4-2 and TRBJ2-1; maybe TRBD1 (5 bases). DNA for the CDR3: TGTGCCAGCAGCCAAGACCAGGGTCGAAATGAGCAGTTCTTC. Protein: CASSQDQGRNEQFF.